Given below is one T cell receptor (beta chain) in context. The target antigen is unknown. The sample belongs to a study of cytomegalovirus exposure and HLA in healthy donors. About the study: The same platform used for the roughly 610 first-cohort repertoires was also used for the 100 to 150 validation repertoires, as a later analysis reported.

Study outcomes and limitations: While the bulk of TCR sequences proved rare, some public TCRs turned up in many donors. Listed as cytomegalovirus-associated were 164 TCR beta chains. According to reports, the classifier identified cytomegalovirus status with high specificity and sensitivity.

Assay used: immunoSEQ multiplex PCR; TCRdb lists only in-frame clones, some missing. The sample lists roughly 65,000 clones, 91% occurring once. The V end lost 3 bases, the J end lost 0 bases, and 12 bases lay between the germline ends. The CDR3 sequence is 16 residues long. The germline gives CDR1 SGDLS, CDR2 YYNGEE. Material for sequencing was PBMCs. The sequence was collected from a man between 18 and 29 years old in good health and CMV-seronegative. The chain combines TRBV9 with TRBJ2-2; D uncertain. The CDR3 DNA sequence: TGTGCCAGCAGCGGCTCGGTTTTCGCGAACACCGGGGAGCTGTTTTTT. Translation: CASSGSVFANTGELFF.